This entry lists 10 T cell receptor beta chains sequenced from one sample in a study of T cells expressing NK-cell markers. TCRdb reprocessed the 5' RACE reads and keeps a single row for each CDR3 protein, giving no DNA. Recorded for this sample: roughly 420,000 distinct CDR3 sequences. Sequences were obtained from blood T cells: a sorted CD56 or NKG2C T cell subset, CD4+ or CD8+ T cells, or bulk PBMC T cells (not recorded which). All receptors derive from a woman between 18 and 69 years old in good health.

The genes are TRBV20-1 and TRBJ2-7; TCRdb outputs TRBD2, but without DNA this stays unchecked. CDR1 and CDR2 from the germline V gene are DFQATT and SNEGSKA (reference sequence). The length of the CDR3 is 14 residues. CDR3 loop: CSALTSGSSYEQYF.

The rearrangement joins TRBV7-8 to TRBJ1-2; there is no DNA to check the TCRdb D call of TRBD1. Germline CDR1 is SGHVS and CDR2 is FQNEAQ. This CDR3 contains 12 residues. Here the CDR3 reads CASSPRRGGYTF.

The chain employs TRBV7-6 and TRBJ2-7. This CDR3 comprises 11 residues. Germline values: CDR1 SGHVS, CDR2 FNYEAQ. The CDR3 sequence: CASSKGNEQYF.

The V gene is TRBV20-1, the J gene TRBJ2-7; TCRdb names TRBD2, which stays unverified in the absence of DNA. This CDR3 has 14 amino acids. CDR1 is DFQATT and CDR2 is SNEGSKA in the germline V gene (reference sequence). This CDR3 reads CSAAGTSGSREQYF.

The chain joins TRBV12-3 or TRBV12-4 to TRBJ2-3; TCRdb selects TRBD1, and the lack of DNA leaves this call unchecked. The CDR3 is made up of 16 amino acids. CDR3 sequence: CASSLLLAGAPYTQYF.

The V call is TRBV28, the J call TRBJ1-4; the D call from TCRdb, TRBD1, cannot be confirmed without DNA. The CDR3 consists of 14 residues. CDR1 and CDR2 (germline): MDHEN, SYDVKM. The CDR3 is CASSFDREVEKLFF.

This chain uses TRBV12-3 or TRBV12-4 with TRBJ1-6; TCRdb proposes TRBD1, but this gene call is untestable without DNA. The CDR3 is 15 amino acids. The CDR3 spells CASSPPGGTNSPLHF.

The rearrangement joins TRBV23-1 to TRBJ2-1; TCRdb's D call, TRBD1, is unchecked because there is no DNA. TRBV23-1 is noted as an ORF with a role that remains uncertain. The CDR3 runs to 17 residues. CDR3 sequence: CASSHLEVEGSYNEQFF.

This chain's CDR3 is CSATPDFWSGTEAFF. This sequence joins TRBV20-1 and TRBJ1-1. Germline V gives CDR1 DFQATT, CDR2 SNEGSKA (reference sequence). The CDR3 sequence is 15 residues long.

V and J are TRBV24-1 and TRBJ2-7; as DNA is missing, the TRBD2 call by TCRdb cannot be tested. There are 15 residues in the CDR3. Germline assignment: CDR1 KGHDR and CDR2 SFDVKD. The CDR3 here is CATSPGEGVSYEQYF.